The 3 T cell receptor beta chains below were found in one sample sequenced in a study of T cells in Graves' hyperthyroidism and ophthalmopathy. TCR beta CDR3 regions were amplified from RNA. First-round RT-PCR with HTBI primers amplified the TCR CDR3 region. Each CDR3 protein is one row after TCRdb ran MiXCR on the multiplex PCR reads. The sample yields 660,000 or so distinct CDR3 sequences, around 20% seen once. Sequences were obtained from blood. All receptors derive from a man in his thirties or forties with Graves' ophthalmopathy.

This clonotype was detected ten times or more. The CDR3 sequence is CASRRGGNTEAFF. The CDR3 DNA sequence: TGTGCCAGCAGACGAGGCGGGAACACTGAAGCTTTCTTT. The chain recombines TRBV28 with TRBJ1-1; D gene ambiguous. The germline V and J ends were trimmed by 6 bases and 1 base, with 9 bases remaining between them. The CDR3 extends over 13 amino acids. Germline CDR1 reads MDHEN; CDR2 reads SYDVKM.

Ten or more counts support this clonotype. The chain joins TRBV5-5 to TRBJ1-4; weak D call: TRBD1 (5 bases). V lost 3 bases to trimming and J lost 1 base, with 7 bases between them. Germline V gene sequence: CDR1 SGHKS, CDR2 YYEKEE (reference sequence). This CDR3 is built from 14 residues. CDR3: CASSYQGTNEKLFF. The CDR3 nucleotides read TGTGCCAGCAGCTACCAGGGAACTAATGAAAAACTGTTTTTT.

The sample holds many counts of this clonotype. The chain employs TRBV5-1 and TRBJ1-1; 12 nucleotides match TRBD1. Germline V gene lookup returns CDR1 SGHRS and CDR2 YFSETQ. The V and J ends lost 7 bases and 4 bases, in that order; junction bases with no gene match: 11. The CDR3 length is 16 residues. CDR3 nucleotide sequence: TGCGCCAGCCGAAAGGGACAGGGGGCGCTTAGCACTGAAGCTTTCTTT. Its protein product is CASRKGQGALSTEAFF.